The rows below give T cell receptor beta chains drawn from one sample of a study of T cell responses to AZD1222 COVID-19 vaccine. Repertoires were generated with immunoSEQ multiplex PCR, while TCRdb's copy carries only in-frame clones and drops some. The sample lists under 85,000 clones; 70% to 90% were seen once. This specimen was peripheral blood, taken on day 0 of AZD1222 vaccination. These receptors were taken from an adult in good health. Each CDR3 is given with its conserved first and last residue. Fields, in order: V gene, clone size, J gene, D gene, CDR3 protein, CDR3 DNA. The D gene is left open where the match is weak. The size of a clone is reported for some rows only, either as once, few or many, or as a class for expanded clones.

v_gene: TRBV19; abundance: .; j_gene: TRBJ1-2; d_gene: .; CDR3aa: CASKGGDRLYGYTF; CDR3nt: TGTGCCAGTAAAGGAGGAGACAGGCTCTATGGCTACACCTTC
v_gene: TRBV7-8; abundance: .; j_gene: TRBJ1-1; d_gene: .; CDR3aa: CASSRTEVNTEAFF; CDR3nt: TGTGCCAGCAGTCGTACGGAGGTGAACACTGAAGCTTTCTTT
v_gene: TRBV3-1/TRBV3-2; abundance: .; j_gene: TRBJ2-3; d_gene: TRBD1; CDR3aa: CASSPTGAGNTQYF; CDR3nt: TGTGCCAGCAGCCCCACAGGGGCCGGGAATACGCAGTATTTT
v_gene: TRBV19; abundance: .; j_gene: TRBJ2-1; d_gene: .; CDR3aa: CASSLIVSEQFF; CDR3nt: TGTGCCAGTAGTCTGATCGTAAGCGAGCAGTTCTTC
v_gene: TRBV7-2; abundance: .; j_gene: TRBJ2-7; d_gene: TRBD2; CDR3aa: CASSLGLAEPYEQYF; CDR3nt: TGTGCCAGCAGCTTAGGGCTAGCGGAACCCTACGAGCAGTACTTC
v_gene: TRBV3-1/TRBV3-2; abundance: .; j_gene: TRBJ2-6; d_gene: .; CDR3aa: CASSPIRTSGANVLTF; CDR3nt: TGTGCCAGCAGCCCAATCAGGACCTCTGGGGCCAACGTCCTGACTTTC
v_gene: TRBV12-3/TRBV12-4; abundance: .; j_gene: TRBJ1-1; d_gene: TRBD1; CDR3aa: CASSLGQGLTFF; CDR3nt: TGTGCCAGCAGTTTAGGACAGGGGCTAACTTTCTTT
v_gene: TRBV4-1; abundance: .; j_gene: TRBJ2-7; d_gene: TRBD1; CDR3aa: CASRHLGQESYEQYF; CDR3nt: TGCGCCAGCAGACACCTCGGACAGGAGAGCTACGAGCAGTACTTC
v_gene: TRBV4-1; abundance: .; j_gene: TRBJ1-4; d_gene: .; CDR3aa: CASSQDWSGGNFEKLFF; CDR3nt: TGCGCCAGCAGCCAAGACTGGTCGGGGGGCAACTTCGAAAAACTGTTTTTT
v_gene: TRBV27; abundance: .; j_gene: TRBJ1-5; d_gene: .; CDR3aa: CASSPLTGPGNQPQHF; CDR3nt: TGTGCCAGCAGTCCCCTCACAGGGCCAGGAAATCAGCCCCAGCATTTT
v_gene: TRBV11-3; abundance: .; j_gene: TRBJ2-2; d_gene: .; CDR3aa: CASSSRGTNTGELFF; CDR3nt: TGTGCCAGCAGCTCCCGGGGTACGAACACCGGGGAGCTGTTTTTT
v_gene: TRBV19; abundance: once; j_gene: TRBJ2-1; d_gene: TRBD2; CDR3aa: CASSIGLAGGNEQFF; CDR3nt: TGTGCCAGTAGTATCGGGCTAGCGGGAGGGAATGAGCAGTTCTTC
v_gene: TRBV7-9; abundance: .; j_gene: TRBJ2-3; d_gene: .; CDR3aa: CASSPPTDTQYF; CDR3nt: TGTGCCAGCAGCCCCCCGACAGATACGCAGTATTTT
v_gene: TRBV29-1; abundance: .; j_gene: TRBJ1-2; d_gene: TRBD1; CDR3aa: CSVPTAGGFGYTF; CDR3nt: TGCAGCGTCCCAACGGCAGGGGGGTTTGGCTACACCTTC
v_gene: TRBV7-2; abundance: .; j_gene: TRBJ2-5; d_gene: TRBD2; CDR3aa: CASSLNSGGPQGSQYF; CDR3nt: TGTGCCAGCAGCCTCAATAGCGGGGGGCCCCAGGGGTCCCAGTACTTC
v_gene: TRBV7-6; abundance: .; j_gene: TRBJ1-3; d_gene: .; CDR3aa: CASSSIDPPGGNTIYF; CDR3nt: TGTGCCAGCAGCTCTATAGACCCGCCCGGTGGAAACACCATATATTTT
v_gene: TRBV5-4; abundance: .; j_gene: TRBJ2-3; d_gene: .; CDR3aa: CASSLVRDSSTDTQYF; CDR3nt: TGTGCCAGCAGCCTCGTCCGGGACTCAAGCACAGATACGCAGTATTTT
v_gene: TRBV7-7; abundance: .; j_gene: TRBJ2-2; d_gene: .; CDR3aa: CASSLSLNTGELFF; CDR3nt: TGTGCTAGCAGCTTAAGCCTGAACACCGGGGAGCTGTTTTTT
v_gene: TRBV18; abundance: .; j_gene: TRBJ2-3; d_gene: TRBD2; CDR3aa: CASSPPLAGGSDTQYF; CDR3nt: TGTGCCAGCTCACCACCGTTAGCGGGGGGCTCAGATACGCAGTATTTT
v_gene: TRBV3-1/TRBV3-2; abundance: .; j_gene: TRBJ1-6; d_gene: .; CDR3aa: CASSQGARGHSPLHF; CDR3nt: TGTGCCAGCAGCCAAGGGGCCAGGGGCCATTCACCCCTCCACTTT
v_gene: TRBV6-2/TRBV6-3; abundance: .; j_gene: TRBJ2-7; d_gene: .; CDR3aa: CASSYAARGYEQYF; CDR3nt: TGTGCCAGCAGTTACGCGGCCCGGGGGTACGAGCAGTACTTC
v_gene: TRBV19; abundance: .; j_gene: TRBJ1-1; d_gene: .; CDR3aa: CASSIGPGINTEAFF; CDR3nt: TGTGCCAGTAGTATAGGGCCGGGGATCAACACTGAAGCTTTCTTT
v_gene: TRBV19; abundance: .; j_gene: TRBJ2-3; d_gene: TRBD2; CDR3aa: CASSTRSRRGGADTQYF; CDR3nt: TGTGCCAGTAGTACTCGCTCGAGGCGGGGGGGCGCAGATACGCAGTATTTT
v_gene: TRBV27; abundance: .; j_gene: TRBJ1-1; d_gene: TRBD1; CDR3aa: CARGTGEGTEAFF; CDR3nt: TGTGCCAGGGGGACAGGGGAAGGCACTGAAGCTTTCTTT
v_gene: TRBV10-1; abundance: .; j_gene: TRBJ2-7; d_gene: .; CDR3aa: CASSMGIGEQYF; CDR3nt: TGCGCCTCCTCAATGGGCATCGGGGAGCAGTACTTC
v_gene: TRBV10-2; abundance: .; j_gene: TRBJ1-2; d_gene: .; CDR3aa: CASSGFRDPSNYGYTF; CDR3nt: TGCGCCAGCAGTGGATTCAGGGACCCCTCTAACTATGGCTACACCTTC